This T cell receptor beta chain originates from a study of T cell responses to AZD1222 COVID-19 vaccine. CDR3 length: 14 residues. V was clipped by 4 bases and J by 5 bases; unmatched bases: 8. Germline-derived CDR1 and CDR2 are KGHSH and LQKENI. Produced via immunoSEQ multiplex PCR; TCRdb's table is partial and in-frame only. The table includes some 150,000 clones, more than 85% detected once. The sample consisted of peripheral blood, taken 28 days after the second AZD1222 dose. This rearrangement joins TRBV18 to TRBJ2-7; TRBD1 agrees at 7 bases. The TCR sequence derives from an adult who received the AZD1222 COVID-19 vaccine. CDR3 nucleotides: TGTGCCAGCTCACAAACAGGGGTTCCCGACGAGCAGTACTTC. Amino acid sequence: CASSQTGVPDEQYF.